Presented here are 8 T cell receptor beta chains from one specimen sequenced in a study of blood T cells in healthy people across ages. The authors ran a second PCR of roughly 6 to 12 cycles using a sample-barcoded 5' primer and a J-beta primer mix. TCRdb itself ran the 5' RACE reads through MiXCR, one entry per CDR3 protein. The sample carries about 600,000 distinct CDR3 sequences, 40% to 50% recorded once. Material for sequencing was blood. The receptors come from a man older than 75 in good health.

This clonotype was counted a few times. A much more abundant neighbour one base away suggests this may be a read error. The chain uses TRBV6-6 and TRBJ1-4, with TRBD1 as a possible D gene (5 bases). V was clipped by 5 bases and J by 8 bases, with 15 bases between them. CDR1 is MNHNY, CDR2 SVGAGI, per germline (reference sequence). The CDR3 spans 14 residues. The CDR3 spells CASSDKGQVEKLFF. The CDR3 nucleotides read TGTGCCAGCAGTGACAAAGGACAAGTCGAAAAACTGTTTTTT.

The CDR3 spells CSAGQGSGQPQHF. The CDR3 region has the DNA TGCAGTGCTGGGCAGGGTTCGGGTCAGCCCCAGCATTTT. The chain carries TRBV20-1 and TRBJ1-5; weak D call: TRBD1 (5 bases). The germline gives CDR1 DFQATT, CDR2 SNEGSKA (reference sequence). The CDR3 totals 13 residues. Trimming stripped 5 bases from V and 6 bases from J, with 14 bases between.

As regards this clonotype: A much larger clone lies one base from this, so it may be a read error. This chain connects TRBV6-5 to TRBJ1-4; possibly TRBD1 for D (5 bases). V shed 5 bases and J shed 8 bases, with 15 bases lying between them. This CDR3 is 14 amino acids long. Germline V gene data show CDR1 as MNHEY and CDR2 as SVGAGI. CDR3 loop: CASSAGLGTEKLFF. DNA of the CDR3: TGTGCCAGCAGTGCCGGACTTGGGACCGAAAAACTGTTTTTT.

To note about this clonotype: One junction end does not reproduce the germline sequence, and a read error may be involved. This chain joins TRBV2 and TRBJ1-1; the D gene is possibly TRBD1 (5 bases). The CDR3 consists of 14 residues. Germline V gene sequence: CDR1 SNHLY, CDR2 FYNNEI. The CDR3 region has the DNA TGTGCCAGCAGTGGGCCCAGGGCGAACGCTGAAGCTTTCTTT. It is translated as CASSGPRANAEAFF.

V usage is TRBV7-2 and J usage is TRBJ2-4; D is perhaps TRBD1 (6 bases). Trimming shortened V by 6 bases and J by 1 base, and 10 bases separated the two germline ends. The CDR3 totals 14 residues. CDR1 SGHTA and CDR2 FQGNSA come from the germline V gene. This chain's CDR3 is CASSPRGAKNIQYF. CDR3 in DNA: TGTGCCAGCAGTCCCAGGGGTGCCAAAAACATTCAGTACTTC.

V gene TRBV6-1 combines with J gene TRBJ1-2; 8 positions match TRBD1. CDR1 is MNHNS and CDR2 is SASEGT in the germline V gene. The CDR3 sequence is 16 residues long. J lost 8 bases, V lost 6 bases, and 17 bases had no gene match. For the CDR3, the DNA is TGTGCCAGCAGAGATTCAGGGGGCGAATCCACTGAGGGCTACACCTTC. Translation gives CASRDSGGESTEGYTF.

The table lists this clonotype with a few counts. V and J are TRBV29-1 and TRBJ2-7, with D perhaps TRBD1 (6 bases). CDR3 length equals 12 residues. Trimming took off 7 bases at V and 0 bases at J, with 10 bases between the two ends. Looked up from germline, CDR1 is SQVTM and CDR2 is ANQGSEA. The CDR3 coding sequence is TGCAGCGCCAGGACAGACTCCTACGAGCAGTACTTC. Protein sequence: CSARTDSYEQYF.

The chain carries TRBV18 and TRBJ2-3; D gene uncertain. V was cut by 3 bases and J by 5 bases, with 15 bases left in between. This CDR3 contains 15 residues. Germline V gene sequence: CDR1 KGHSH, CDR2 LQKENI. The CDR3 is CASSPGAGTGDTQYF. CDR3 in DNA: TGTGCCAGCTCACCCGGAGCAGGCACTGGAGATACGCAGTATTTT. Full variable domain (outside the CDR3, taken from reference TRBV18 and TRBJ2-3): NAGVMQNPRHLVRRRGQEARLRCSPMKGHSHVYWYRQLPEEGLKFMVYLQKENIIDESGMPKERFSAEFPKEGPSILRIQQVVRGDSAAYFCASSPGAGTGDTQYFGPGTRLTVL.